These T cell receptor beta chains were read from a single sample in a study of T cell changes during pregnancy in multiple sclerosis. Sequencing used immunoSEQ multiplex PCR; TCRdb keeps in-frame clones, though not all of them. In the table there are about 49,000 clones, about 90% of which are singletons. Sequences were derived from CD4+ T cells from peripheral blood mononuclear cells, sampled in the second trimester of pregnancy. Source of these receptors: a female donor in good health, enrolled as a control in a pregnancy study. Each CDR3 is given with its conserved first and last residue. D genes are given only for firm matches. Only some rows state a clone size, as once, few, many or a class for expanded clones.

cdr3_nt: TGCGCCAGCAGCTTGGGGGCGAACCAAGAGACCCAGTACTTC
cdr3_aa: CASSLGANQETQYF
v_call: TRBV5-1
j_call: TRBJ2-5
d_call: NA
clone_size: NA

cdr3_nt: TGTGCCAGCAGCTTCCGACAGGGTGGGCGGGGCAGGGACAATGAGCAGTTCTTC
cdr3_aa: CASSFRQGGRGRDNEQFF
v_call: TRBV7-3
j_call: TRBJ2-1
d_call: NA
clone_size: NA

cdr3_nt: TGTGCCACCAGCAGAGACCCAGGGGGAAATCAGCCCCAGCATTTT
cdr3_aa: CATSRDPGGNQPQHF
v_call: TRBV15
j_call: TRBJ1-5
d_call: TRBD1
clone_size: NA

cdr3_nt: TGTGCCAGCAGCCTAGCTAGCGGGGGGGTCCCAGATACGCAGTATTTT
cdr3_aa: CASSLASGGVPDTQYF
v_call: TRBV7-3
j_call: TRBJ2-3
d_call: TRBD2
clone_size: NA

cdr3_nt: TGTGCCAGCTCACCACCGCGAGGACAGGGAGCCTACTATGGCTACACCTTC
cdr3_aa: CASSPPRGQGAYYGYTF
v_call: TRBV18
j_call: TRBJ1-2
d_call: TRBD1
clone_size: NA

cdr3_nt: TGTGCCAGCACCAAGACAGGGGGGAACACCGGGGAGCTGTTTTTT
cdr3_aa: CASTKTGGNTGELFF
v_call: TRBV7-2
j_call: TRBJ2-2
d_call: TRBD1
clone_size: once

cdr3_nt: TGTGCCAGCAGCCCGGGACAAGACACAGATACGCAGTATTTT
cdr3_aa: CASSPGQDTDTQYF
v_call: TRBV5-4
j_call: TRBJ2-3
d_call: NA
clone_size: NA

cdr3_nt: TGTGCCAGCTCACCACGGGGGCAGGGTTACGAGCAGTACTTC
cdr3_aa: CASSPRGQGYEQYF
v_call: TRBV18
j_call: TRBJ2-7
d_call: NA
clone_size: NA

cdr3_nt: TGCGCCAGCAGCTTGGTCAGGCAAGAGACCCAGTACTTC
cdr3_aa: CASSLVRQETQYF
v_call: TRBV5-1
j_call: TRBJ2-5
d_call: NA
clone_size: once

cdr3_nt: TGTGCCAGCAGCACCCAAGGGGGACCAGAACCCGCAGATACGCAGTATTTT
cdr3_aa: CASSTQGGPEPADTQYF
v_call: TRBV9
j_call: TRBJ2-3
d_call: NA
clone_size: NA

cdr3_nt: TGTGCCAGCAGCTTGCTGGGACAGAACACTGAAGCTTTCTTT
cdr3_aa: CASSLLGQNTEAFF
v_call: TRBV7-9
j_call: TRBJ1-1
d_call: NA
clone_size: few

cdr3_nt: TGCGCCAGCAGCCAACAGGTTGACTATGGCTACACCTTC
cdr3_aa: CASSQQVDYGYTF
v_call: TRBV4-1
j_call: TRBJ1-2
d_call: NA
clone_size: NA

cdr3_nt: TGCGCCAGCAGCCTAGGGACAGCGAACACTGAAGCTTTCTTT
cdr3_aa: CASSLGTANTEAFF
v_call: TRBV4-3
j_call: TRBJ1-1
d_call: TRBD1
clone_size: NA

cdr3_nt: TGTGCCAGCAGCTTATCCGCGGGGGGGCTCGGTGAGCAGTTCTTC
cdr3_aa: CASSLSAGGLGEQFF
v_call: TRBV7-9
j_call: TRBJ2-1
d_call: TRBD2
clone_size: NA

cdr3_nt: TGTGCCAGCAGTTTACAGGGAACTAATGAAAAACTGTTTTTT
cdr3_aa: CASSLQGTNEKLFF
v_call: TRBV5-4
j_call: TRBJ1-4
d_call: NA
clone_size: NA

cdr3_nt: TGTGCCAGAACGAATCGGGACAGGGAAGAGCTCCCCTATGGCTACACCTTC
cdr3_aa: CARTNRDREELPYGYTF
v_call: TRBV7-5
j_call: TRBJ1-2
d_call: NA
clone_size: NA

cdr3_nt: TGTGCCTGGAGTGTGGGTCTAGCGGGGGTGGAGACCCAGTACTTC
cdr3_aa: CAWSVGLAGVETQYF
v_call: TRBV30
j_call: TRBJ2-5
d_call: TRBD2
clone_size: once

cdr3_nt: TGTGCCAGCAGTGGGACAGGGGTAACCACCGGGGAGCTGTTTTTT
cdr3_aa: CASSGTGVTTGELFF
v_call: TRBV11-3
j_call: TRBJ2-2
d_call: TRBD1
clone_size: NA

cdr3_nt: TGCGCCAGCAGCTTGCCCCCGAGTAGCGGGGGAGAGACCCAGTACTTC
cdr3_aa: CASSLPPSSGGETQYF
v_call: TRBV5-1
j_call: TRBJ2-5
d_call: TRBD2
clone_size: NA

cdr3_nt: TGTGCCAGCAGCGTTAATGACAGGATGAACACTGAAGCTTTCTTT
cdr3_aa: CASSVNDRMNTEAFF
v_call: TRBV11-3
j_call: TRBJ1-1
d_call: NA
clone_size: NA

cdr3_nt: TGTGCCAGCAGCTTAAGGCCCACCGCGGGAAGGACCGGGGAGCTGTTTTTT
cdr3_aa: CASSLRPTAGRTGELFF
v_call: TRBV7-2
j_call: TRBJ2-2
d_call: NA
clone_size: NA

cdr3_nt: TGTGCCAGCAGTCCAAGACAGGGGCATAACACTGAAGCTTTCTTT
cdr3_aa: CASSPRQGHNTEAFF
v_call: TRBV2
j_call: TRBJ1-1
d_call: TRBD1
clone_size: NA

cdr3_nt: TGCGCCAGCAGCGAAACAGGGGACGCTAACTATGGCTACACCTTC
cdr3_aa: CASSETGDANYGYTF
v_call: TRBV5-1
j_call: TRBJ1-2
d_call: TRBD1
clone_size: once

cdr3_nt: TGTGCCAGCAACGGACAGGGAAACACCATATATTTT
cdr3_aa: CASNGQGNTIYF
v_call: TRBV6-6
j_call: TRBJ1-3
d_call: NA
clone_size: NA

cdr3_nt: TGTGCCAGCAACCCGACAGGCAATCAGCCCCAGCATTTT
cdr3_aa: CASNPTGNQPQHF
v_call: TRBV6-1
j_call: TRBJ1-5
d_call: NA
clone_size: once

cdr3_nt: TGTGCCAGCAGTGAATTGGGGACAGGGAACTATGGCTACACCTTC
cdr3_aa: CASSELGTGNYGYTF
v_call: TRBV6-1
j_call: TRBJ1-2
d_call: TRBD1
clone_size: NA

cdr3_nt: TGTGCCAGTAGTATGGGGCAGACTAGCAATCAGCCCCAGCATTTT
cdr3_aa: CASSMGQTSNQPQHF
v_call: TRBV19
j_call: TRBJ1-5
d_call: NA
clone_size: NA

cdr3_nt: TGCGCCAGCAGCTTGGCCGGGCAGGGATGGGGTGAGCAGTTCTTC
cdr3_aa: CASSLAGQGWGEQFF
v_call: TRBV5-1
j_call: TRBJ2-1
d_call: NA
clone_size: NA

cdr3_nt: TGTGCCAGCAGCTTTTCTTCCGCCGCATCGGGTAATTCACCCCTCCACTTT
cdr3_aa: CASSFSSAASGNSPLHF
v_call: TRBV7-2
j_call: TRBJ1-6
d_call: NA
clone_size: NA